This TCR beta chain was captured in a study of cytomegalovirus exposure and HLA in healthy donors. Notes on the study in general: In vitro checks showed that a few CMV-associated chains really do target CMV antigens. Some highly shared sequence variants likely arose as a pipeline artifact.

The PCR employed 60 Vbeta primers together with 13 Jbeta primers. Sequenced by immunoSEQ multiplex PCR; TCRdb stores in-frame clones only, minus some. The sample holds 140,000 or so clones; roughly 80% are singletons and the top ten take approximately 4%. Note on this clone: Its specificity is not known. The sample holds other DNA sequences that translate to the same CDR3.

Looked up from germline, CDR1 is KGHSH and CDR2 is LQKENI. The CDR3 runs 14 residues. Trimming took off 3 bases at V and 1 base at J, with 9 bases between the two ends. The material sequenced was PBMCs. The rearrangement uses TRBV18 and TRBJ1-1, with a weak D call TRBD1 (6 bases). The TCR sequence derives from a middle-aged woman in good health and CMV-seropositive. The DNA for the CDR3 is TGTGCCAGCTCACCCGGACAGCCGAACACTGAAGCTTTCTTT. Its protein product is CASSPGQPNTEAFF.